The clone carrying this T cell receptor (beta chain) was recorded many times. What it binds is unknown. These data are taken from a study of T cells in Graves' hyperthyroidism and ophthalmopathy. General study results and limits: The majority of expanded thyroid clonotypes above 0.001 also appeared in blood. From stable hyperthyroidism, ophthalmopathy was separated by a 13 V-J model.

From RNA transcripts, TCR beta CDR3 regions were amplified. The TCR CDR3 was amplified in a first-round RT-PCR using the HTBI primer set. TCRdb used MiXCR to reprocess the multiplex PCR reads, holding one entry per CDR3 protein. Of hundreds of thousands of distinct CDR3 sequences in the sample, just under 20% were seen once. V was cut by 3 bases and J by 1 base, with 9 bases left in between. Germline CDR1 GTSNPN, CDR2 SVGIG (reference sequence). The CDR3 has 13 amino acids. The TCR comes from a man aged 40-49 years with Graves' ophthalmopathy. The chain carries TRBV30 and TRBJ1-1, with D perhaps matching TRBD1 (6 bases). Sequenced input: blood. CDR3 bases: TGTGCCTGGAGATCGACAGGGAACACTGAAGCTTTCTTT. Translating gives CAWRSTGNTEAFF. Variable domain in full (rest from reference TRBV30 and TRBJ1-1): SQTIHQWPATLVQPVGSPLSLECTVEGTSNPNLYWYRQAAGRGLQLLFYSVGIGQISSEVPQNLSASRPQDRQFILSSKKLLLSDSGFYLCAWRSTGNTEAFFGQGTRLTVV.